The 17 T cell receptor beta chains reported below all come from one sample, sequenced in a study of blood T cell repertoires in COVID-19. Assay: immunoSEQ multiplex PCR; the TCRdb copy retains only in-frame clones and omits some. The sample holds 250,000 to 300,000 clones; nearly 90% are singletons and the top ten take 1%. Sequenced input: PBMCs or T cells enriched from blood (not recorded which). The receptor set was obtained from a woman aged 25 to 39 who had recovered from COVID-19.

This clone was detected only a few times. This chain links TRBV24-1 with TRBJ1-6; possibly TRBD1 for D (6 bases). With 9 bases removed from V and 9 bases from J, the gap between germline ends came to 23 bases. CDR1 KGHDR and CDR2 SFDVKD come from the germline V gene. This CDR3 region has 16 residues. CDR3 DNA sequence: TGTGCCACCTCTAAGAAACCACCGAGGACAGTTTCACCCCTCCACTTT. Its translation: CATSKKPPRTVSPLHF.

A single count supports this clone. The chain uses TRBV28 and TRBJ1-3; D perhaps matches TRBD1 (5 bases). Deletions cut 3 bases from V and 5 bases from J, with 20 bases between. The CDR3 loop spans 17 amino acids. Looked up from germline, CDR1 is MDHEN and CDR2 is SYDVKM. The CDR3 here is CASSFLRQGPMRNTIYF. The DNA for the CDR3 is TGTGCCAGCAGTTTTCTCAGGCAGGGCCCTATGAGAAACACCATATATTTT.

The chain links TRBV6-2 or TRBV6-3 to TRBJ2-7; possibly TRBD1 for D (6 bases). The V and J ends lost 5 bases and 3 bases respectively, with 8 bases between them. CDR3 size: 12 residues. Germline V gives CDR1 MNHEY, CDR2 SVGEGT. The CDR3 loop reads CASSIGGYEQYF. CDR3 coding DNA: TGTGCCAGCAGTATAGGGGGCTACGAGCAGTACTTC.

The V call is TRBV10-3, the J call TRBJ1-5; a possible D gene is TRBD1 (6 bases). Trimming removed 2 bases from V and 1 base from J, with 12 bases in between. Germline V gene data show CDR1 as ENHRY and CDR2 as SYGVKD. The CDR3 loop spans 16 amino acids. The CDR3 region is CAISEKQGMSNQPQHF. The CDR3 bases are TGTGCCATCAGTGAGAAACAGGGAATGAGCAATCAGCCCCAGCATTTT.

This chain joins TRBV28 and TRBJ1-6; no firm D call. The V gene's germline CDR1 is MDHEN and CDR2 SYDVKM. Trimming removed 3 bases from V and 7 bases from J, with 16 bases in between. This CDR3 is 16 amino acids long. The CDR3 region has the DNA TGTGCCAGCAGTTTCCCCTTACAAAGGGAGAATTCACCCCTCCACTTT. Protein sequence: CASSFPLQRENSPLHF.

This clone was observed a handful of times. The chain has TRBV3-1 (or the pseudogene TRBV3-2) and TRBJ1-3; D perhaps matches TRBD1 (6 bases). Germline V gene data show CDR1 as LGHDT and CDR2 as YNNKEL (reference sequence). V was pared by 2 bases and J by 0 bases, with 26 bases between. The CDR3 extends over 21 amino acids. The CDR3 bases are TGTGCCAGCAGCCAACATATACCGTTTGGGGGGGCTTCGACCTCTGGAAACACCATATATTTT. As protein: CASSQHIPFGGASTSGNTIYF.

In nucleotides, the CDR3 is TGTGCCAGCAGCTCCGGAGACAGGGGCTGGGATCAGCCCCAGCATTTT. This sequence encodes CASSSGDRGWDQPQHF. This chain uses TRBV7-9 with TRBJ1-5; 8 nucleotides match TRBD1. The CDR3 spans 16 residues. V was pared by 4 bases and J by 5 bases, with 10 bases of the junction left unmatched. The germline V gene has CDR1 SEHNR and CDR2 FQNEAQ (reference sequence). Full variable domain (remainder filled in from reference TRBV7-9 and TRBJ1-5): DTGVSQNPRHKITKRGQNVTFRCDPISEHNRLYWYRQTLGQGPEFLTYFQNEAQLEKSRLLSDRFSAERPKGSFSTLEIQRTEQGDSAMYLCASSSGDRGWDQPQHFGDGTRLSIL.

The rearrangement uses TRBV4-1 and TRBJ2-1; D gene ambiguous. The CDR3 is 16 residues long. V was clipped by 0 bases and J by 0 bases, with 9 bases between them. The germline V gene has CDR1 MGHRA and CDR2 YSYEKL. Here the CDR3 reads CASSQEISSSYNEQFF. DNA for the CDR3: TGCGCCAGCAGCCAAGAAATCAGTTCCTCCTACAATGAGCAGTTCTTC.

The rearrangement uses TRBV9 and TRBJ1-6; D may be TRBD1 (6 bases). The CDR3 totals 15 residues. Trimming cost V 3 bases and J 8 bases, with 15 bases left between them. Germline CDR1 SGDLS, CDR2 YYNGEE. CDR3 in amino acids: CASSAQGRDYSPLHF. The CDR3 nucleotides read TGTGCCAGCAGCGCTCAGGGGAGAGATTATTCACCCCTCCACTTT.

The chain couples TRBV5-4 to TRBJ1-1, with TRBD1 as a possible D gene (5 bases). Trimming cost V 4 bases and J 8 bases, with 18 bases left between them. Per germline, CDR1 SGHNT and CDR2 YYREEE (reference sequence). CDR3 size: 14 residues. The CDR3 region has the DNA TGTGCCAGCAGCAGAGAACTTACAGGTCCCGAAGCTTTCTTT. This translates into CASSRELTGPEAFF.

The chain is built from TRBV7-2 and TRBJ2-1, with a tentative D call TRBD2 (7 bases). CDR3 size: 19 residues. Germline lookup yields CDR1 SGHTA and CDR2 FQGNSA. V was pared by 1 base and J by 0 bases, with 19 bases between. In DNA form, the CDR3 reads TGTGCCAGCAGCTTAGGTAGGCGGGGGCTCTCCTTCTCCTACAATGAGCAGTTCTTC. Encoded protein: CASSLGRRGLSFSYNEQFF.

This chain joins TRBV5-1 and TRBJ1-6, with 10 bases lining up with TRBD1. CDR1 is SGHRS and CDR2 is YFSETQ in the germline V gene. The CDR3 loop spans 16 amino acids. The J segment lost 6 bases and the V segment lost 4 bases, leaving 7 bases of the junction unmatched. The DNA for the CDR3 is TGCGCCAGCAGCCTCCTGACAGGGGGCACTAATTCACCCCTCCACTTT. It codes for CASSLLTGGTNSPLHF.

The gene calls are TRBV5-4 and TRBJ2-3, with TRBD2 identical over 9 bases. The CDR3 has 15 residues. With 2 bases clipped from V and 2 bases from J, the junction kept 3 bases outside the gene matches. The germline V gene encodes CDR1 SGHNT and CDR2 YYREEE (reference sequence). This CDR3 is CASSLGLALTDTQYF. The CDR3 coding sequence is TGTGCCAGCAGCTTAGGACTAGCGCTCACAGATACGCAGTATTTT.

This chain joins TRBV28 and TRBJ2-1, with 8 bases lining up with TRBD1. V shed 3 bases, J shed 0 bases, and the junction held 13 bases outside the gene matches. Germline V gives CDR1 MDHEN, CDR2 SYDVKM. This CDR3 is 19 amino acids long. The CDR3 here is CASSLTGAVWGISYNEQFF. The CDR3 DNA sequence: TGTGCCAGCAGTTTGACAGGGGCCGTATGGGGGATCTCCTACAATGAGCAGTTCTTC. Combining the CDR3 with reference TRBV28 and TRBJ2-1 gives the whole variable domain DVKVTQSSRYLVKRTGEKVFLECVQDMDHENMFWYRQDPGLGLRLIYFSYDVKMKEKGDIPEGYSVSREKKERFSLILESASTNQTSMYLCASSLTGAVWGISYNEQFFGPGTRLTVL.

CDR3 loop: CASSIPGGGSQYGYTF. The CDR3 DNA follows: TGTGCCAGTAGTATTCCGGGGGGCGGCTCACAATATGGCTACACCTTC. V gene TRBV19 combines with J gene TRBJ1-2; maybe TRBD1 (6 bases). The V end was cut by 3 bases, the J end by 5 bases, with 19 bases between. Germline loops: CDR1 LNHDA, CDR2 SQIVND (reference sequence). CDR3 length equals 16 residues.

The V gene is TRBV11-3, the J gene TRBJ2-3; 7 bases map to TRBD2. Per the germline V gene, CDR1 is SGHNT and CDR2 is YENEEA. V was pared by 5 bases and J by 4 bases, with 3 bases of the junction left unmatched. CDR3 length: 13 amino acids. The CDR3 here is CASSQLASDTQYF. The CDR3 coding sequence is TGTGCCAGCAGCCAACTAGCGTCAGATACGCAGTATTTT.

This CDR3 reads CASRGTGYTF. The CDR3 region has the DNA TGTGCCAGCAGAGGGACAGGCTACACCTTC. The gene calls are TRBV28 and TRBJ1-2, with D tentatively TRBD1 (6 bases). The CDR3 contains 10 residues. V lost 6 bases and J lost 8, with 7 bases in between. Germline assignment: CDR1 MDHEN and CDR2 SYDVKM.